The 20 T cell receptor beta chains reported below all come from one sample, sequenced in a study of T cell repertoires in cytomegalovirus infection. For these receptors, no antigen is known. From the reads, TCRdb called clonotypes with MiXCR, one entry per CDR3 protein. The sample includes under 150,000 distinct CDR3 sequences, under 30% seen only once; the top ten take 30% to 40%. The sample was PBMCs, sequenced either directly or after in vitro stimulation (not recorded which). The receptor source for this set is a human donor in good health (CMV status not recorded). Some clones in this sample may be carry-over from other donors' samples.

The chain joins TRBV7-9 to TRBJ1-4, with a possible D match to TRBD1 (6 bases). The length of the CDR3 is 16 residues. Germline loops: CDR1 SEHNR, CDR2 FQNEAQ (reference sequence). V was cut by 4 bases and J by 1 base, with 13 bases left in between. Here the CDR3 DNA reads TGTGCCAGCAGCTCCGGGGCACAGGGAACTAATGAAAAACTGTTTTTT. Its translation: CASSSGAQGTNEKLFF.

The chain employs TRBV4-1 and TRBJ2-3; 11 nucleotides match TRBD1. The CDR3 is 17 amino acids. Trimming removed 0 bases from V and 2 bases from J; junction bases left unmatched: 4. Germline loops: CDR1 MGHRA, CDR2 YSYEKL. The CDR3 DNA follows: TGCGCCAGCAGCCAAGATGGGACAGGGGGTGCCACAGATACGCAGTATTTT. Translated: CASSQDGTGGATDTQYF.

V and J are TRBV20-1 and TRBJ2-1; the D is unclear. This CDR3 has 12 amino acids. V was shortened by 2 bases and J by 4 bases, with 6 bases between the two germline ends. In germline, CDR1 is DFQATT, CDR2 SNEGSKA (reference sequence). The CDR3 coding sequence is TGCAGTGCTAGACGAGATTACAATGAGCAGTTCTTC. It is translated as CSARRDYNEQFF.

Remarks on this clonotype: Given a much more abundant clone one base away, this may be a read error. The V call is TRBV7-2, the J call TRBJ2-3, with a weak D call TRBD1 (5 bases). The J call may be mistaken, given a closer DNA end match to TRBJ1-5. CDR3 length: 16 amino acids. Germline-derived CDR1 and CDR2 are SGHTA and FQGNSA. The CDR3 loop reads CASSLNGAGASDTQHF. The CDR3 DNA sequence: TGTGCCAGCAGCCTCAACGGGGCGGGAGCATCAGATACGCAGCATTTT.

The chain recombines TRBV15 with TRBJ1-1; 7 nucleotides match TRBD1. In germline, CDR1 is LNHNV, CDR2 YYDKDF (reference sequence). The trim removed 2 bases at V and 5 bases at J, leaving 2 bases unmatched. The CDR3 covers 13 residues. The CDR3 sequence is CATSRPQGTEAFF. Here the CDR3 DNA reads TGTGCCACCAGCAGACCACAGGGGACTGAAGCTTTCTTT.

The rearrangement links TRBV6-2 or TRBV6-3 to TRBJ1-5; 7 bases map to TRBD1. Germline loops: CDR1 MNHEY, CDR2 SVGEGT. V shed 5 bases and J 5 bases; nucleotides not matched to a gene: 6. The CDR3 sequence is 14 residues long. CDR3 amino acids: CASSRQGSYQPQHF. CDR3 DNA: TGTGCCAGCAGTCGACAGGGAAGTTATCAGCCCCAGCATTTT.

This clonotype was seen only a few times. The rearrangement joins TRBV6-2 or TRBV6-3 to TRBJ2-7; D possibly uses TRBD1 or TRBD2 (5 bases each). The V gene's germline CDR1 is MNHEY and CDR2 SVGEGT. The CDR3 totals 14 residues. V was clipped by 6 bases and J by 0 bases, with 12 bases between them. DNA for the CDR3: TGTGCCAGCAGAAATGGGGACGGCTCCTACGAGCAGTACTTC. Protein: CASRNGDGSYEQYF.

The chain combines TRBV27 with TRBJ2-3; D unclear. Trimming cost V 5 bases and J 2 bases, with 8 bases left between them. Germline V CDR1 and CDR2: MNHEY, SMNVEV (reference sequence). The CDR3 length is 13 residues. The CDR3 protein is CASSHLTTDTQYF. Here the CDR3 DNA reads TGTGCCAGCAGTCATCTTACCACAGATACGCAGTATTTT.

The V call is TRBV10-3, the J call TRBJ1-5, with D uncertain. With 4 bases removed from V and 0 bases from J, the gap between germline ends came to 7 bases. Germline CDR1 ENHRY, CDR2 SYGVKD. This CDR3 comprises 14 residues. CDR3 in DNA: TGTGCCATCAGTGGCAGTTATAGCAATCAGCCCCAGCATTTT. This gives the protein CAISGSYSNQPQHF.

Many counts were recorded for this clonotype. The J gene is TRBJ2-1, the V gene TRBV7-2; 13 nucleotides align to TRBD2. Germline values: CDR1 SGHTA, CDR2 FQGNSA. The CDR3 sequence is 14 residues long. With V trimmed by 3 bases and J by 9 bases, 2 bases remained unmatched. The CDR3 DNA sequence: TGTGCCAGCAGCTTCCGACTAGCGGGAGGTGAGCAGTTCTTC. Translated: CASSFRLAGGEQFF.

There are many counts of this clonotype. The CDR3 reads CATSVPGLAGGGSSYNEQFF. The DNA for the CDR3 is TGTGCCACCAGTGTCCCAGGACTAGCGGGAGGTGGGAGCTCCTACAATGAGCAGTTCTTC. The rearrangement uses TRBV24-1 and TRBJ2-1, with 14 bases matching TRBD2. V was clipped by 5 bases and J by 0 bases; unmatched bases: 11. The V gene's germline CDR1 is KGHDR and CDR2 SFDVKD. There are 20 residues in the CDR3.

The J gene is TRBJ2-7, the V gene TRBV23-1, with 11 positions matching TRBD1. TRBV23-1 is an ORF, with its function uncertain. J gave up 0 bases and V 0 bases, and 13 bases lay outside the gene matches. The CDR3 totals 20 residues. For the CDR3, the DNA is TGCGCCAGCAGTCAATCGGACCGGGGGACAGGGGGATTTCTCTCCTACGAGCAGTACTTC. Translated, it gives CASSQSDRGTGGFLSYEQYF.

This clonotype has just a few counts. The chain links TRBV28 to TRBJ1-1; tentatively, D is TRBD1 (6 bases). The CDR3 is made up of 14 amino acids. Trimming stripped 10 bases from V and 1 base from J, with 16 bases between. The germline V gene encodes CDR1 MDHEN and CDR2 SYDVKM. The CDR3 region is CATLPGGQNTEAFF. Here the CDR3 DNA reads TGTGCCACCCTTCCTGGGGGGCAGAACACTGAAGCTTTCTTT. The full variable domain, completed using reference TRBV28 and TRBJ1-1, is DVKVTQSSRYLVKRTGEKVFLECVQDMDHENMFWYRQDPGLGLRLIYFSYDVKMKEKGDIPEGYSVSREKKERFSLILESASTNQTSMYLCATLPGGQNTEAFFGQGTRLTVV.

The chain carries TRBV28 and TRBJ2-7; 7 nucleotides line up with TRBD2. Trimming took 5 bases from V and 2 from J; bases not matched to a gene: 6. The CDR3 runs to 14 residues. Per germline, CDR1 MDHEN and CDR2 SYDVKM. The CDR3, as DNA: TGTGCCAGCAGTGGTGGGGGGAGGGCCTACGAGCAGTACTTC. Translation: CASSGGGRAYEQYF.

The J gene is TRBJ2-1, the V gene TRBV7-2; TRBD1 aligns across 9 bases. Trimming took 5 bases from V and 10 from J; bases not matched to a gene: 9. CDR3 length: 14 residues. Germline-derived CDR1 and CDR2 are SGHTA and FQGNSA. CDR3 nucleotides: TGTGCCAGCAGCCCCGGACAGGGGTCAGAGGAGCAGTTCTTC. Amino acid sequence: CASSPGQGSEEQFF.

In nucleotides, the CDR3 is TGTGCCATCAGTGAAAACCGACCGTCAGTAAGCGGCTACACCTTC. Protein: CAISENRPSVSGYTF. The chain is built from TRBV10-3 and TRBJ1-2; no reliable D call. CDR1 and CDR2 from the germline V gene are ENHRY and SYGVKD. The CDR3 runs 15 residues. The V end lost 3 bases, the J end lost 8 bases, and 19 bases lay between the germline ends.

The chain couples TRBV7-6 to TRBJ1-2, with D hard to call. From germline, CDR1 is SGHVS and CDR2 FNYEAQ. The ends were cut back, 0 bases at V and 8 bases at J, with 13 bases in the middle. This CDR3 contains 14 residues. The CDR3 reads CASSLAGQMRGYTF. In DNA form, the CDR3 reads TGTGCCAGCAGCTTAGCAGGGCAGATGAGGGGCTACACCTTC.

This clonotype appeared a few times. The V and J genes are TRBV11-2 and TRBJ1-2; a weak D match, TRBD1 (5 bases). Germline V lookup: CDR1 SGHAT, CDR2 FQNNGV. This CDR3 comprises 14 residues. V was shortened by 5 bases and J by 2 bases, with 12 bases between the two germline ends. This CDR3 reads CASSASGPNYGYTF. The CDR3 region has the DNA TGTGCCAGCAGCGCGTCGGGACCCAACTATGGCTACACCTTC.

This clonotype was recorded a few times. The chain combines TRBV20-1 with TRBJ2-1; 8 bases are shared with TRBD2. The CDR3 runs to 15 residues. Germline CDR1 and CDR2: DFQATT and SNEGSKA (reference sequence). V lost 0 bases to trimming and J lost 5 bases; unmatched junction nucleotides: 6. DNA for the CDR3: TGCAGTGCTAGAGACCCGGGAGGGCCCAACAATGAGCAGTTCTTC. Its protein product is CSARDPGGPNNEQFF.

This clonotype ranks as medium-sized. The rearrangement uses TRBV7-3 and TRBJ2-1, with 10 nucleotides matching TRBD2. Germline-derived CDR1 and CDR2 are SGHTA and FQGTGA. The CDR3 is 12 residues long. V gave up 4 bases and J gave up 15 bases; unmatched junction bases: 6. The CDR3 DNA sequence: TGTGCCAGCAGCTCTCTAGCGGGAGATCTGTTCTTC. Translated: CASSSLAGDLFF.